The rows below give T cell receptor beta chains drawn from one sample of a study of a mutant IDH1 vaccine in newly diagnosed glioma. Their specific antigens are unknown. Clones were read by immunoSEQ multiplex PCR, and TCRdb kept only the in-frame ones, dropping some. The table records over 55,000 clones, 82% of them present only once. Sample: PBMCs, taken from a glioma patient whose treatment included an IDH1 peptide vaccine. These receptors were taken from a woman under 30 with glioma. Some clones in this sample may be carry-over from other donors' samples. Both conserved end residues are part of each CDR3. The order of the fields is V gene, D gene, J gene, clone size, CDR3 protein, CDR3 DNA. A D gene is named only where the DNA matches it firmly. The size entry is marked missing in some rows and otherwise reads once, few, many or a size class.

TRBV2	NA	TRBJ2-1	NA	CASTPQYGDYNEQFF	TGTGCCAGCACCCCCCAGTACGGGGACTACAATGAGCAGTTCTTC
TRBV10-1	NA	TRBJ1-1	NA	CASSESKPNTEAFF	TGCGCCAGCAGTGAGTCTAAACCGAACACTGAAGCTTTCTTT
TRBV6-6	TRBD1	TRBJ1-4	NA	CASSSGGQGNEKLFF	TGTGCCAGCAGCTCCGGGGGACAGGGAAATGAAAAACTGTTTTTT
TRBV9	NA	TRBJ1-2	NA	CASGGRHGYTF	TGTGCCAGCGGCGGACGTCATGGCTACACCTTC
TRBV10-3	TRBD2	TRBJ2-3	NA	CAHQASGPRNTQYF	TGTGCCCATCAGGCTAGCGGGCCCAGGAATACGCAGTATTTT
TRBV7-2	NA	TRBJ1-3	NA	CASSFDGGPGNTIYF	TGTGCCAGCAGCTTCGACGGCGGGCCTGGAAACACCATATATTTT
TRBV6-1	NA	TRBJ1-1	NA	CASSPSQWNTEAFF	TGTGCCAGCAGTCCCTCCCAATGGAACACTGAAGCTTTCTTT
TRBV6-1	NA	TRBJ2-5	NA	CASSGTLATQYF	TGTGCCAGCAGTGGGACCCTAGCGACCCAGTACTTC
TRBV2	NA	TRBJ1-5	few	CASSEFGGMGNQPQHF	TGTGCCAGCAGTGAATTCGGAGGGATGGGCAATCAGCCCCAGCATTTT
TRBV19	NA	TRBJ1-5	NA	CASSPLRGISNQPQHF	TGTGCCAGTAGTCCCCTAAGAGGGATTAGCAATCAGCCCCAGCATTTT
TRBV23-1	TRBD2	TRBJ2-7	NA	CASSQYSRTSGYEQYF	TGCGCCAGCAGTCAATATAGTCGGACTAGCGGCTACGAGCAGTACTTC
TRBV29-1	NA	TRBJ1-2	once	CSVEDRGAGDYGYTF	TGCAGCGTTGAAGATCGGGGGGCCGGGGACTATGGCTACACCTTC
TRBV30	TRBD1	TRBJ1-5	NA	CAWRGDRGHQPQHF	TGTGCCTGGAGAGGCGACAGGGGGCACCAGCCCCAGCATTTT
TRBV4-2	NA	TRBJ1-3	NA	CASSQDADRGPGNTIYF	TGTGCCAGCAGCCAAGATGCGGACCGTGGTCCAGGAAACACCATATATTTT
TRBV7-2	TRBD2	TRBJ2-5	NA	CASSLRRSSGRSSETQYF	TGTGCCAGCAGCTTACGCCGAAGTAGCGGGAGAAGTTCGGAGACCCAGTACTTC
TRBV5-1	NA	TRBJ1-3	once	CASSSGRGNTIYF	TGCGCCAGCAGCTCCGGACGGGGTAACACCATATATTTT
TRBV2	TRBD2	TRBJ2-3	NA	CASSATSGGDDTQYF	TGTGCCAGCAGTGCGACTAGCGGGGGGGACGATACGCAGTATTTT
TRBV30	NA	TRBJ1-2	NA	CAWTPGNYGYTF	TGTGCCTGGACTCCCGGGAACTATGGCTACACCTTC
TRBV2	NA	TRBJ2-6	NA	CASSEAGGVANVLTF	TGTGCCAGCAGTGAAGCAGGGGGGGTGGCCAACGTCCTGACTTTC
TRBV27	NA	TRBJ2-4	NA	CASSLGVKNIQYF	TGTGCCAGCAGTTTAGGGGTCAAAAACATTCAGTACTTC
TRBV9	NA	TRBJ1-2	NA	CASSVAQTGTYYGYTF	TGTGCCAGCAGCGTAGCCCAGACCGGGACATACTATGGCTACACCTTC
TRBV29-1	TRBD1	TRBJ1-4	few	CSALDRGSTNEKLFF	TGCAGCGCTCTAGACAGGGGTTCAACTAATGAAAAACTGTTTTTT